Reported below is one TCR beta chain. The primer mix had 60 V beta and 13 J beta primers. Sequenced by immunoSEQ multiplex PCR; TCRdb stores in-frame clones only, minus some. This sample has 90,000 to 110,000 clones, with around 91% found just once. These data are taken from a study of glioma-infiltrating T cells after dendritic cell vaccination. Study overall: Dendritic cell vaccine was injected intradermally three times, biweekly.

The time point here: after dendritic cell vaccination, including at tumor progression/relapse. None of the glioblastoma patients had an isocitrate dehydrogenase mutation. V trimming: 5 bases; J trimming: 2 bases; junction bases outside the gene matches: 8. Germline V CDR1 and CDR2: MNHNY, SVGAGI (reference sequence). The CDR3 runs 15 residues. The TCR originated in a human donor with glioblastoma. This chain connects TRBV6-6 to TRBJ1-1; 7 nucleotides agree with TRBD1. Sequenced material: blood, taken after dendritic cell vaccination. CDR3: CASSNPQGENTEAFF. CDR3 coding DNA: TGTGCCAGCAGTAACCCTCAGGGGGAAAACACTGAAGCTTTCTTT.